A single sample is the source of the 23 T cell receptor beta chains below, sequenced in a study of blood T cell repertoires in COVID-19. Generated by immunoSEQ multiplex PCR, the TCRdb table keeps only in-frame clones and is missing some. The sample lists roughly 150,000 clones; 70% to 90% were seen once. The source material was peripheral blood. These receptors were taken from a woman aged 60-75 years with COVID-19, enrolled during active disease.

The J gene is TRBJ1-5, the V gene TRBV19; D gene unclear. The germline V and J ends were trimmed by 1 base and 7 bases, with 8 bases remaining between them. Germline V gene sequence: CDR1 LNHDA, CDR2 SQIVND (reference sequence). The length of the CDR3 is 13 residues. CDR3 protein: CASSIGVVQPQHF. The CDR3 nucleotides read TGTGCCAGTAGTATAGGAGTGGTCCAGCCCCAGCATTTT.

This clone has just one count. The CDR3 here is CASNSQGTGELFF. The CDR3 DNA reads TGTGCCAGCAACTCACAGGGCACCGGGGAGCTGTTTTTT. The V call is TRBV2, the J call TRBJ2-2, with D possibly matching TRBD1 (6 bases). Trimming took off 7 bases at V and 4 bases at J, with 10 bases between the two ends. The CDR3 contains 13 residues. Germline CDR1 SNHLY, CDR2 FYNNEI.

The chain couples TRBV18 to TRBJ1-4, with TRBD1 as a possible D gene (5 bases). Trimming cost V 1 base and J 8 bases, with 14 bases left between them. This CDR3 spans 15 amino acids. Germline V gene sequence: CDR1 KGHSH, CDR2 LQKENI. The CDR3 loop reads CASSPRTIGGEKLFF. For the CDR3, the DNA is TGTGCCAGCTCACCACGAACAATCGGGGGGGAAAAACTGTTTTTT.

This clone has a handful of counts. The chain is built from TRBV9 and TRBJ2-2; D perhaps matches TRBD1 (5 bases). V shed 4 bases and J shed 5 bases, with 12 bases lying between them. The CDR3 sequence is 14 residues long. In germline, CDR1 is SGDLS, CDR2 YYNGEE. CDR3 in amino acids: CASSPQAGTGELFF. The CDR3 DNA is TGTGCCAGCAGCCCTCAGGCAGGGACCGGGGAGCTGTTTTTT.

This chain connects TRBV2 to TRBJ1-3; D not resolved. CDR1 is SNHLY and CDR2 is FYNNEI in the germline V gene. Trimming took off 4 bases at V and 2 bases at J, with 6 bases between the two ends. The CDR3 spans 13 residues. CDR3 sequence: CASSVQAGNTIYF. As DNA, the CDR3 is TGTGCCAGCAGTGTCCAGGCTGGAAACACCATATATTTT.

The chain employs TRBV6-5 and TRBJ2-3, with TRBD1 matching over 8 bases. Looked up from germline, CDR1 is MNHEY and CDR2 is SVGAGI. V dropped 5 bases and J dropped 4; count of bases not matched to a gene: 5. This CDR3 comprises 14 residues. This CDR3 reads CASSLQGASDTQYF. For the CDR3, the DNA is TGTGCCAGCAGTCTGCAGGGGGCTTCAGATACGCAGTATTTT.

This chain joins TRBV4-2 and TRBJ2-5; 8 positions agree with TRBD2. Germline CDR1 LGHNA, CDR2 YNFKEQ. V shed 2 bases, J shed 4 bases, and the junction held 6 bases outside the gene matches. This CDR3 is 15 amino acids long. The CDR3 sequence is CASSQLAGSSETQYF. CDR3 DNA: TGTGCCAGCAGCCAACTAGCGGGTTCTTCAGAGACCCAGTACTTC.

CDR3 in amino acids: CASSFIGEQYF. CDR3 nucleotide sequence: TGTGCCAGCAGTTTTATCGGCGAGCAGTACTTC. The chain employs TRBV12-3 or TRBV12-4 and TRBJ2-7; D gene ambiguous. This CDR3 region has 11 residues. Deletions cut 3 bases from V and 6 bases from J, with 6 bases between.

This clone was recorded once. The chain is built from TRBV10-1 and TRBJ1-2; maybe TRBD1 (6 bases). Trimming took 4 bases from V and 4 from J, leaving 16 bases between them. CDR1 is WNHNN and CDR2 is SYGVQD in the germline V gene (reference sequence). The CDR3 has 15 amino acids. CDR3 region: CASSVIRDKPYGYTF. The CDR3, as DNA: TGCGCCAGCAGTGTTATACGGGACAAACCCTATGGCTACACCTTC.

CDR3: CASSLVGHNYGYTF. The CDR3 nucleotides read TGTGCCAGCAGCTTGGTGGGCCATAACTATGGCTACACCTTC. The chain joins TRBV5-4 to TRBJ1-2, with D uncertain. Germline values: CDR1 SGHNT, CDR2 YYREEE (reference sequence). The germline V and J ends were trimmed by 0 bases and 1 base, with 7 bases remaining between them. The CDR3 length is 14 residues. The variable domain in full, with the rest retrieved from reference TRBV5-4 and TRBJ1-2, is ETGVTQSPTHLIKTRGQQVTLRCSSQSGHNTVSWYQQALGQGPQFIFQYYREEENGRGNFPPRFSGLQFPNYSSELNVNALELDDSALYLCASSLVGHNYGYTFGSGTRLTVV.

V is TRBV7-9 and J is TRBJ2-4, with D possibly TRBD1 on 5 matching bases. Trimming took 1 base from V and 8 from J, leaving 15 bases between them. The length of the CDR3 is 15 residues. CDR1 is SEHNR, CDR2 FQNEAQ, per germline (reference sequence). CDR3 nucleotides: TGTGCCAGCAGCTTAGGTGGGGCAGGTGCAGACATTCAGTACTTC. Its protein product is CASSLGGAGADIQYF. Full variable domain (outside the CDR3, taken from reference TRBV7-9 and TRBJ2-4): DTGVSQNPRHKITKRGQNVTFRCDPISEHNRLYWYRQTLGQGPEFLTYFQNEAQLEKSRLLSDRFSAERPKGSFSTLEIQRTEQGDSAMYLCASSLGGAGADIQYFGAGTRLSVL.

The rearrangement uses TRBV21-1 and TRBJ1-2. TRBV21-1 is labeled a pseudogene. The CDR3 has 12 amino acids. CDR3 region: CASSREFYGYTF. DNA for the CDR3: TGTGCCAGCAGCCGCGAGTTCTATGGCTACACCTTC.

The V and J genes are TRBV6-2 or TRBV6-3 and TRBJ1-5, with D maybe TRBD1 (6 bases). CDR1 and CDR2 (germline): MNHEY, SVGEGT. Trimming removed 6 bases from V and 7 bases from J, with 25 bases in between. The CDR3 length is 17 residues. The chain's CDR3 is CASSDAAGEAVGQPQHF. In DNA form, the CDR3 reads TGTGCCAGCAGCGATGCGGCAGGGGAAGCGGTTGGGCAGCCCCAGCATTTT.

V and J are TRBV6-5 and TRBJ1-2, with 7 bases matching TRBD1. Germline loops: CDR1 MNHEY, CDR2 SVGAGI. This CDR3 has 12 residues. J lost 3 bases, V lost 6 bases, and 1 base had no gene match. The CDR3 is CASSDRDYGYTF. DNA for the CDR3: TGTGCCAGCAGCGACAGGGACTATGGCTACACCTTC.

This rearrangement joins TRBV5-1 to TRBJ1-1, with D possibly matching TRBD1 (6 bases). The V and J ends lost 4 bases and 1 base respectively, with 14 bases between them. The CDR3 has 15 residues. CDR1 is SGHRS and CDR2 is YFSETQ in the germline V gene. CDR3 amino acids: CASSKTTGGNTEAFF. DNA for the CDR3: TGCGCCAGCAGCAAGACGACAGGTGGGAACACTGAAGCTTTCTTT.

The chain couples TRBV14 to TRBJ2-2; 10 bases agree with TRBD1. The CDR3 consists of 17 residues. The V segment lost 1 base and the J segment 1 base; nucleotides outside the gene matches: 3. Germline V gene lookup returns CDR1 SGHDN and CDR2 FVKESK. The CDR3 sequence is CASSQVTGGWNTGELFF. The CDR3 DNA reads TGTGCCAGCAGCCAAGTGACAGGGGGCTGGAACACCGGGGAGCTGTTTTTT.

The V call is TRBV14, the J call TRBJ1-5; TRBD1 might be the D (6 bases). This CDR3 spans 13 amino acids. V was pared by 10 bases and J by 7 bases, with 17 bases between. Germline loops: CDR1 SGHDN, CDR2 FVKESK. CDR3 coding DNA: TGTGCCACCCAGAGGGGGACCCTACAGCCCCAGCATTTT. Its translation: CATQRGTLQPQHF.

V and J are TRBV19 and TRBJ1-1; TRBD1 aligns across 7 bases. The CDR3 has 14 residues. J lost 5 bases, V lost 4 bases, and 7 bases had no gene match. Looked up from germline, CDR1 is LNHDA and CDR2 is SQIVND (reference sequence). The CDR3 protein is CASSSRQGRTEAFF. In DNA, the CDR3 is TGTGCCAGTAGTAGCCGACAGGGTAGAACTGAAGCTTTCTTT.

The chain uses TRBV7-8 and TRBJ2-2, with 7 bases fitting TRBD2. Germline CDR1 SGHVS, CDR2 FQNEAQ. This CDR3 is built from 16 residues. Germline trimming cut 6 bases from V and 4 bases from J; bases unmatched to any gene: 11. Here the CDR3 reads CASRQGRTSSTGELFF. The DNA for the CDR3 is TGTGCCAGCAGACAAGGAAGGACTAGTTCCACCGGGGAGCTGTTTTTT. Full variable domain (remainder filled in from reference TRBV7-8 and TRBJ2-2): GAGVSQSPRYKVAKRGQDVALRCDPISGHVSLFWYQQALGQGPEFLTYFQNEAQLDKSGLPSDRFFAERPEGSVSTLKIQRTQQEDSAVYLCASRQGRTSSTGELFFGEGSRLTVL.

This clone was counted between two and nine times. The CDR3 does not close with the conserved phenylalanine or tryptophan, likely indicating a read error. No DNA is shown, since the ends of the CDR3 on it are uncertain; the CDR3 is the one TCRdb lists. The genes are TRBV3-1 (or the pseudogene TRBV3-2) and TRBJ1-5; the table's D gene call, TRBD1, was not cross checked with the DNA. Germline values: CDR1 LGHDT, CDR2 YNNKEL (reference sequence). From its first to its last residue, the CDR3 has 12 amino acids. The chain's CDR3 is CASSQALDRKKA.

J is TRBJ2-7 and V is TRBV5-1; 15 positions agree with TRBD2. Germline CDR1 is SGHRS and CDR2 is YFSETQ. The J segment lost 3 bases and the V segment lost 4 bases, leaving 2 bases of the junction unmatched. The CDR3 spans 15 residues. Here the CDR3 reads CASSTGLAGGYEQYV. The CDR3 region has the DNA TGCGCCAGCAGCACGGGACTAGCGGGGGGCTACGAGCAGTACGTC.

Written as DNA, the CDR3 is TGTGCCGGGGGCGGGGGGGGGAAGGGGTACCTCGTCTATGGCTACACCTTC. It is translated as CAGGGGGKGYLVYGYTF. V gene TRBV30 combines with J gene TRBJ1-2; tentatively, D is TRBD1 (6 bases). The CDR3 loop spans 17 amino acids. CDR1 is GTSNPN, CDR2 SVGIG, per germline (reference sequence). Trimming cost V 8 bases and J 4 bases, with 29 bases left between them.

V usage is TRBV11-2 and J usage is TRBJ2-5, with 8 bases fitting TRBD2. The V gene's germline CDR1 is SGHAT and CDR2 FQNNGV. The CDR3 consists of 14 residues. V lost 4 bases, J lost 5 bases, and 6 bases stayed unmatched. CDR3 nucleotides: TGTGCCAGCAGCTCGAGCGGGAGAGTGGAGACCCAGTACTTC. Its translation: CASSSSGRVETQYF.